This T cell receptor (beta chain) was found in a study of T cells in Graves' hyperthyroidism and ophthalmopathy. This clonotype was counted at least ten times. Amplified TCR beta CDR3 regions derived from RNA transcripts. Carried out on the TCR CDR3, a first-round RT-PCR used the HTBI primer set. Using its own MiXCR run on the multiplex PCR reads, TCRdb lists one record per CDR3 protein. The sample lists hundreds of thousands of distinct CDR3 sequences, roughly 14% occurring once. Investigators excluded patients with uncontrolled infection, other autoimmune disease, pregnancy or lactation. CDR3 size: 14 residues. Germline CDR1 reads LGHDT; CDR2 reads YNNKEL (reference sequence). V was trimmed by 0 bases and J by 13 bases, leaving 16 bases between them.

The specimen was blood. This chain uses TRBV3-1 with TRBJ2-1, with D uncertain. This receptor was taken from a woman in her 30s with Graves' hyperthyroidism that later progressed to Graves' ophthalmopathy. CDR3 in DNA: TGTGCCAGCAGCCAAGATCGGCATTCCATCACCCAGTTCTTC. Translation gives CASSQDRHSITQFF.